This T cell receptor (beta chain) was sequenced for a study of T cells in Graves' hyperthyroidism and ophthalmopathy. This clonotype was seen just once. Disease duration under 2 months; hyperthyroidism patients were aged 18 to 65. Criteria for exclusion of patients were uncontrolled infection, other autoimmune disease, pregnancy or lactation. Orbital computed tomography, thyroid ultrasound, serum thyroxine and TRAb, and clinical symptoms together informed the diagnoses. This CDR3 contains 16 residues. The germline V gene has CDR1 LGHNA and CDR2 YSLEER. The V and J ends lost 4 bases and 0 bases respectively, with 14 bases between them. Researchers amplified the TCR beta CDR3 regions from RNA transcripts. The HTBI primer set was used in a first-round RT-PCR of the TCR CDR3. TCRdb reprocessed the multiplex PCR reads with MiXCR, giving one entry per CDR3 protein. The table lists under 650,000 distinct CDR3 sequences, about 16% of them singletons.

The chain uses TRBV4-3 and TRBJ2-3; no clear D. This TCR came from a woman between 25 and 40 years old with Graves' hyperthyroidism. The sequenced sample consisted of blood. The CDR3 reads CASSRNDFVSTDTQYF. The CDR3 DNA reads TGCGCCAGCAGCCGGAATGATTTCGTTAGCACAGATACGCAGTATTTT.